The source of this TCR beta chain is a study of T cells after yellow fever vaccination. Study-level information: Preparation used SMART-Seq v4 Ultra Low Input for the low-cell-number fractions. Overall study results and limits: Peaking on day 5 versus 15, the secondary response was faster but weaker.

Trimming removed 5 bases from V and 6 bases from J, with 15 bases in between. The germline CDR1 and CDR2 sequences are SEHNR and FQNEAQ (reference sequence). The CDR3 consists of 14 residues. Using its own MiXCR run on the 5' RACE reads, TCRdb lists one record per CDR3 protein. The table has more than 65,000 distinct CDR3 sequences, 13% seen once. The sample holds a few counts of this clonotype. The material was CD8+ T cells not binding an NS4B(214-222) dextramer, sorted from PBMCs, obtained about 20 days after the first yellow fever vaccination. The chain is built from TRBV7-9 and TRBJ2-3, with D uncertain. This TCR was recovered from a man aged 18 to 29 who received the YFV17D yellow fever vaccine. The CDR3 DNA reads TGTGCCAGCAGCCCTAGACCTCCCGGGGATACGCAGTATTTT. It is translated as CASSPRPPGDTQYF.